One sample yielded the 27 T cell receptor beta chains listed below, sequenced in a study of OX40 agonist ivuxolimab in advanced cancers. The repertoire was sequenced with immunoSEQ multiplex PCR; TCRdb's copy has only in-frame clones and lacks some. The repertoire holds around 77,000 clones, just under 90% seen once, with around 2.5% in the top ten. Sequenced material: CD4+ or CD8+ T cells sorted from blood, taken in a trial of the OX40 agonist ivuxolimab. The receptors here all came from an adult with an advanced solid tumor such as melanoma, head and neck, liver or kidney cancer.

The chain recombines TRBV5-4 with TRBJ2-3, with D possibly TRBD2 on 5 matching bases. Germline values: CDR1 SGHNT, CDR2 YYREEE (reference sequence). This CDR3 spans 15 amino acids. V was trimmed by 1 base and J by 4 bases, leaving 13 bases between them. CDR3: CASSLTLGGADTQYF. DNA for the CDR3: TGTGCCAGCAGCTTGACACTAGGAGGCGCAGATACGCAGTATTTT.

This clone was counted between two and nine times. The V gene is TRBV7-2, the J gene TRBJ1-6; D call uncertain. Looked up from germline, CDR1 is SGHTA and CDR2 is FQGNSA. CDR3 size: 16 residues. Trimming shortened V by 5 bases and J by 2 bases, and 13 bases separated the two germline ends. The CDR3 DNA follows: TGTGCCAGCAGCCCCTCCCTGTATACCTATAATTCACCCCTCCACTTT. This codes for CASSPSLYTYNSPLHF.

The V and J genes are TRBV7-8 and TRBJ1-4; D uncertain. Looked up from germline, CDR1 is SGHVS and CDR2 is FQNEAQ. Deletions cut 1 base from V and 4 bases from J, with 7 bases between. The CDR3 has 14 residues. This CDR3 is CASSLGRINEKLFF. For the CDR3, the DNA is TGTGCCAGCAGCTTAGGGCGGATTAATGAAAAACTGTTTTTT.

The chain combines TRBV5-5 with TRBJ1-3; no definite D call. The V end was cut by 2 bases, the J end by 3 bases, with 9 bases between. There are 14 residues in the CDR3. Germline-derived CDR1 and CDR2 are SGHKS and YYEKEE (reference sequence). The CDR3, as DNA: TGTGCCAGCAGCTTTGCGGGTCTTGGAAACACCATATATTTT. It is translated as CASSFAGLGNTIYF. The full variable domain, rest sourced from reference TRBV5-5 and TRBJ1-3, is DAGVTQSPTHLIKTRGQQVTLRCSPISGHKSVSWYQQVLGQGPQFIFQYYEKEERGRGNFPDRFSARQFPNYSSELNVNALLLGDSALYLCASSFAGLGNTIYFGEGSWLTVV.

CDR3 in amino acids: CASNPRGGNSPLHF. CDR3 DNA sequence: TGCGCCAGCAACCCGCGGGGTGGTAATTCACCCCTCCACTTT. V gene TRBV5-1 combines with J gene TRBJ1-6; D is unresolved. The V and J ends lost 6 bases and 6 bases respectively, with 13 bases between them. The CDR3 has 14 amino acids. Germline lookup yields CDR1 SGHRS and CDR2 YFSETQ.

This clone has just one count. The genes are TRBV29-1 and TRBJ1-1, with TRBD1 as a possible D gene (6 bases). Germline V gives CDR1 SQVTM, CDR2 ANQGSEA. The CDR3 covers 13 residues. Deletions cut 7 bases from V and 0 bases from J, with 12 bases between. The CDR3 here is CSAPGQLNTEAFF. CDR3 bases: TGCAGCGCCCCGGGACAACTGAACACTGAAGCTTTCTTT.

This clone was counted between two and nine times. V is TRBV19 and J is TRBJ2-1, with D unresolved. V lost 2 bases to trimming and J lost 5 bases, with 10 bases between them. The CDR3 loop spans 14 amino acids. The germline V gene has CDR1 LNHDA and CDR2 SQIVND (reference sequence). The CDR3 sequence is CASSISGENNEQFF. The CDR3 DNA reads TGTGCCAGTAGTATATCGGGCGAAAACAATGAGCAGTTCTTC. Full variable domain (outside the CDR3, taken from reference TRBV19 and TRBJ2-1): DGGITQSPKYLFRKEGQNVTLSCEQNLNHDAMYWYRQDPGQGLRLIYYSQIVNDFQKGDIAEGYSVSREKKESFPLTVTSAQKNPTAFYLCASSISGENNEQFFGPGTRLTVL.

V is TRBV18 and J is TRBJ2-7; 8 bases map to TRBD2. Germline CDR1 reads KGHSH; CDR2 reads LQKENI. V was clipped by 2 bases and J by 7 bases; unmatched bases: 13. This CDR3 comprises 16 residues. As DNA, the CDR3 is TGTGCCAGCTCACCAGCGTCCGGGACTAGATTAAGGGAGCAGTACTTC. Translated: CASSPASGTRLREQYF. Variable domain in full (rest from reference TRBV18 and TRBJ2-7): NAGVMQNPRHLVRRRGQEARLRCSPMKGHSHVYWYRQLPEEGLKFMVYLQKENIIDESGMPKERFSAEFPKEGPSILRIQQVVRGDSAAYFCASSPASGTRLREQYFGPGTRLTVT.

This chain uses TRBV5-1 with TRBJ2-5; possibly TRBD2 for D (7 bases). The CDR3 totals 15 residues. Between the trimmed V and J ends, which lost 1 base and 5 bases, there was a span of 15 bases. CDR1 and CDR2 from the germline V gene are SGHRS and YFSETQ. The CDR3 DNA reads as TGCGCCAGCAGCTTGTTAGGGGGGGCTCAGGAGACCCAGTACTTC. Translating gives CASSLLGGAQETQYF.

The chain recombines TRBV30 with TRBJ1-6, with 8 bases identical to TRBD1. The CDR3 contains 14 residues. Germline V lookup: CDR1 GTSNPN, CDR2 SVGIG (reference sequence). Trimming cost V 3 bases and J 10 bases; bases outside gene matches: 8. The CDR3 is CAWSGGQGISPLHF. CDR3 DNA sequence: TGTGCCTGGAGCGGAGGACAGGGAATCTCACCCCTCCACTTT.

This sequence joins TRBV7-8 and TRBJ2-7; D may be TRBD1 or TRBD2 (6 bases each). The CDR3 totals 16 residues. V was clipped by 2 bases and J by 4 bases, with 18 bases between them. Per germline, CDR1 SGHVS and CDR2 FQNEAQ. DNA for the CDR3: TGTGCCAGCAGCTTAAGGGGGGCAGGGGAAAAGTACGAGCAGTACTTC. Residues: CASSLRGAGEKYEQYF.

The J gene is TRBJ2-3, the V gene TRBV9, with TRBD2 as a possible D gene (6 bases). CDR3 length: 14 amino acids. Between the trimmed V and J ends, which lost 0 bases and 2 bases, there was a span of 7 bases. Per the germline V gene, CDR1 is SGDLS and CDR2 is YYNGEE. CDR3 DNA sequence: TGTGCCAGCAGCGTAGGGACTATCACAGATACGCAGTATTTT. It codes for CASSVGTITDTQYF.

The J gene is TRBJ2-7, the V gene TRBV14, with TRBD1 matching 9 bases. Per germline, CDR1 SGHDN and CDR2 FVKESK. CDR3 length equals 15 residues. The V and J ends lost 6 bases and 0 bases, in that order; junction bases with no gene match: 6. As DNA, the CDR3 is TGTGCCAGCAGAGACTCGGACAGGGGCTCCTACGAGCAGTACTTC. Translating it yields CASRDSDRGSYEQYF.

The chain links TRBV7-8 to TRBJ2-1; D call uncertain. The CDR3 runs to 13 residues. V was clipped by 5 bases and J by 6 bases, with 11 bases between them. CDR1 and CDR2 (germline): SGHVS, FQNEAQ. The chain's CDR3 is CASSPGHTNEQFF. In DNA, the CDR3 is TGTGCCAGCAGCCCCGGGCACACCAATGAGCAGTTCTTC.

This chain uses TRBV4-2 with TRBJ2-7; D gene ambiguous. Per the germline V gene, CDR1 is LGHNA and CDR2 is YNFKEQ. The CDR3 is 13 residues long. V dropped 4 bases and J dropped 4 bases, with 11 bases sitting between them. The CDR3 DNA follows: TGTGCCAGCAGCCCCCCCCGCCCGTACGAGCAGTACTTC. Translating it yields CASSPPRPYEQYF.

The genes are TRBV7-9 and TRBJ2-7; TRBD1 might be the D (7 bases). The CDR3 spans 15 residues. Germline assignment: CDR1 SEHNR and CDR2 FQNEAQ (reference sequence). The V and J ends lost 1 base and 7 bases respectively, with 17 bases between them. Written as DNA, the CDR3 is TGTGCCAGCAGCTTAGGTGGAGGGGGCTTGGGGGAGCAGTACTTC. Translating gives CASSLGGGGLGEQYF.

The gene calls are TRBV6-6 and TRBJ2-4, with D unresolved. The CDR3 is 15 amino acids. V was shortened by 6 bases and J by 0 bases, with 12 bases between the two germline ends. Germline V gene lookup returns CDR1 MNHNY and CDR2 SVGAGI (reference sequence). CDR3 in amino acids: CASRVDGLAKNIQYF. DNA for the CDR3: TGTGCCAGCAGGGTAGACGGGCTAGCCAAAAACATTCAGTACTTC.

The chain carries TRBV28 and TRBJ2-1; 11 bases agree with TRBD2. Germline V gene lookup returns CDR1 MDHEN and CDR2 SYDVKM. The CDR3 covers 15 residues. V was pared by 8 bases and J by 6 bases, with 9 bases of the junction left unmatched. CDR3 bases: TGTGCCAGCTCACAAGGACTAGCGGGTTCCAATGAGCAGTTCTTC. This encodes CASSQGLAGSNEQFF.

The chain couples TRBV11-3 to TRBJ1-6; tentatively, D is TRBD1 (5 bases). The germline V and J ends were trimmed by 5 bases and 4 bases, with 21 bases remaining between them. This CDR3 spans 18 amino acids. The germline V gene has CDR1 SGHNT and CDR2 YENEEA. CDR3 region: CASSLPGTAMSYNSPLHF. In DNA, the CDR3 is TGTGCCAGCAGCCTCCCCGGGACCGCTATGAGTTATAATTCACCCCTCCACTTT.

This rearrangement joins TRBV19 to TRBJ2-3; D is unresolved. V was shortened by 6 bases and J by 3 bases, with 13 bases between the two germline ends. The CDR3 spans 14 residues. Germline values: CDR1 LNHDA, CDR2 SQIVND (reference sequence). The CDR3 DNA reads TGTGCCAGTAGGGGGAAAAGGTTGACAGATACGCAGTATTTT. Residues: CASRGKRLTDTQYF. Looking up the rest from reference TRBV19 and TRBJ2-3 gives the full variable domain: DGGITQSPKYLFRKEGQNVTLSCEQNLNHDAMYWYRQDPGQGLRLIYYSQIVNDFQKGDIAEGYSVSREKKESFPLTVTSAQKNPTAFYLCASRGKRLTDTQYFGPGTRLTVL.

This chain connects TRBV19 to TRBJ2-7; 12 bases are a match to TRBD1. CDR1 and CDR2 from the germline V gene are LNHDA and SQIVND (reference sequence). The ends lost 5 bases at V and 9 bases at J; junction bases unmatched: 8. The length of the CDR3 is 14 residues. The CDR3 nucleotides are TGTGCCAGTAGTGCCGGGACAGGGGGCGTGGGGCAGTACTTC. Protein: CASSAGTGGVGQYF.

This clone was found once. This chain joins TRBV27 and TRBJ1-1; D unresolved. CDR1 and CDR2 (germline): MNHEY, SMNVEV (reference sequence). This CDR3 contains 16 residues. Trimming removed 4 bases at V and 4 bases at J, with 19 bases between. The CDR3 sequence: CASSSSPSRLGTEAFF. In DNA form, the CDR3 reads TGTGCCAGCAGTTCCTCCCCATCAAGGTTAGGCACTGAAGCTTTCTTT.

The gene calls are TRBV19 and TRBJ2-4, with D uncertain. Germline V gene lookup returns CDR1 LNHDA and CDR2 SQIVND (reference sequence). V was pared by 9 bases and J by 3 bases, with 12 bases between. This CDR3 is built from 13 residues. CDR3 coding DNA: TGTGCCAGCGCTACGACGAACAAAAACATTCAGTACTTC. Translated: CASATTNKNIQYF. Full variable domain (remainder filled in from reference TRBV19 and TRBJ2-4): DGGITQSPKYLFRKEGQNVTLSCEQNLNHDAMYWYRQDPGQGLRLIYYSQIVNDFQKGDIAEGYSVSREKKESFPLTVTSAQKNPTAFYLCASATTNKNIQYFGAGTRLSVL.

The chain joins TRBV11-1 to TRBJ2-5, with 7 nucleotides matching TRBD2. Losses at the gene ends were 4 bases for V and 5 bases for J; bases not matched to a gene: 4. CDR1 is SGHAT, CDR2 FQDESV, per germline (reference sequence). This CDR3 has 13 amino acids. CDR3 sequence: CASSSRTRETQYF. Written as DNA, the CDR3 is TGTGCCAGCAGCTCGAGGACTAGGGAGACCCAGTACTTC.

The V and J genes are TRBV29-1 and TRBJ2-5; maybe TRBD1 (5 bases). With 7 bases removed from V and 7 bases from J, the gap between germline ends came to 22 bases. This CDR3 region has 14 residues. From germline, CDR1 is SQVTM and CDR2 ANQGSEA. The CDR3 protein is CSAYSHDSPRTQYF. The DNA for the CDR3 is TGCAGCGCCTACTCCCACGACAGCCCCAGGACCCAGTACTTC.

The J gene is TRBJ1-3, the V gene TRBV19; no clear D gene. The germline V gene encodes CDR1 LNHDA and CDR2 SQIVND (reference sequence). V was cut by 5 bases and J by 4 bases, with 15 bases left in between. The CDR3 contains 15 residues. The CDR3 nucleotides read TGTGCCAGTAGTCAGACCGGGTCGATCGGAAACACCATATATTTT. It is translated as CASSQTGSIGNTIYF.

This rearrangement joins TRBV9 to TRBJ2-5, with D uncertain. The V end lost 2 bases, the J end lost 2 bases, and 7 bases lay between the germline ends. Germline V gives CDR1 SGDLS, CDR2 YYNGEE. CDR3 length: 13 amino acids. In DNA, the CDR3 is TGTGCCAGCAGCGTTGGCCCTCAAGAGACCCAGTACTTC. The encoded protein is CASSVGPQETQYF.